The rows below give T cell receptor beta chains drawn from one sample of a study of a mutant IDH1 vaccine in newly diagnosed glioma. Here immunoSEQ multiplex PCR was the method, and the copy in TCRdb shows in-frame clones only, minus some. This sample yields tens of thousands of clones, of which 83% are seen a single time; 7% to 8% belongs to the top ten. This sample comprised PBMCs, obtained from a glioma patient treated with radiotherapy, temozolomide or both. These receptors all come from a woman between 50 and 59 years old with glioma. Each CDR3 is given with its conserved first and last residue. D genes are given only for firm matches. Rows give clone size only sometimes, using once, few, many, or a class for an expanded clone.

>TRBJ1-2|TRBV6-5|NA|NA
TGTGCCAGCAGTTATCTTGACGCCTCTAACTATGGCTACACCTTC
CASSYLDASNYGYTF
>TRBJ1-2|TRBV7-9|NA|NA
TGTGCCAGCAGCTTTGATGGAAAGGGGAGCTACACCTTC
CASSFDGKGSYTF
>TRBJ2-7|TRBV11-2|NA|NA
TGTGCCAGCAGCTCCCGCCGGGACTCGGAGCAGTACTTC
CASSSRRDSEQYF
>TRBJ1-1|TRBV5-1|NA|TRBD1
TGCGCCAGCAGCCCAGTGACAGGGGGAACTGAAACTTTCTTT
CASSPVTGGTETFF
>TRBJ1-5|TRBV4-1|NA|TRBD1
TGCGCCAGCAGCGCGGGGAACAGGGGGCAGAATCAGCCCCAGCATTTT
CASSAGNRGQNQPQHF
>TRBJ1-4|TRBV30|NA|NA
TGTGCCTGGAGTGTACGTGGGGCAGGGGAACTGTTTTTT
CAWSVRGAGELFF
>TRBJ2-3|TRBV28|NA|TRBD1
TGTGCCAGCAGCAAAGACAGGGCCGATACGCAGTATTTT
CASSKDRADTQYF
>TRBJ2-7|TRBV2|NA|NA
TGTGCCAGCAGTCCTACCTACGAGCAGTACTTC
CASSPTYEQYF
>TRBJ1-1|TRBV4-2|NA|NA
TGTGCCAGCAGCCAAGATAGGGAGAGGACTGAAGCTTTCTTT
CASSQDRERTEAFF
>TRBJ1-2|TRBV5-1|NA|NA
TGCGCCAGCAGCTTGGATCAGGGTAACTATGGCTACACCTTC
CASSLDQGNYGYTF
>TRBJ1-1|TRBV2|few|NA
TGTGCCAGCTCGATCTTATTCATGAACACTGAAGCTTTCTTT
CASSILFMNTEAFF
>TRBJ2-5|TRBV6-1|NA|NA
TGTGCCAGCAGTGAAACGAGGGTTGGACGGGAGACCCAGTACTTC
CASSETRVGRETQYF
>TRBJ2-6|TRBV5-1|once|NA
TGCGCCAGCAGCTTGGCGGATATTAGGGTGGCTGGGGCCAACGTCCTGACTTTC
CASSLADIRVAGANVLTF
>TRBJ1-2|TRBV6-5|NA|NA
TGTGCCAGCAGTTTAAGGATACCAGAGGGCTATGGCTACACCTTC
CASSLRIPEGYGYTF
>TRBJ1-5|TRBV27|NA|NA
TGTGCCAGTGGACGGTATAGCAATCAGCCCCAGCATTTT
CASGRYSNQPQHF
>TRBJ2-7|TRBV4-1|NA|NA
TGCGCCAGCAGCCAAGGTCCCCCTGACACCTACGAGCAGTACTTC
CASSQGPPDTYEQYF
>TRBJ1-1|TRBV25-1|NA|NA
TGTGCCAGCACACTCGGCCTGAACACTGAAGCTTTCTTT
CASTLGLNTEAFF
>TRBJ1-2|TRBV4-3|NA|NA
TGCGCCAGCAGCCAAGTTGCCGTTAACTATGGCTACACCTTC
CASSQVAVNYGYTF
>TRBJ1-1|TRBV30|NA|NA
TGTGCCTGGAGTGTATGGGGAACTGAAGCTTTCTTT
CAWSVWGTEAFF
>TRBJ1-1|TRBV28|NA|NA
TGTGCCAGCAGTTTATTGGGATTCCAAGCTTTCTTT
CASSLLGFQAFF
>TRBJ1-1|TRBV7-3|NA|NA
TGTGCCAGCAGCCCCCGGGGTCCTGGAGGCACTGAAGCTTTCTTT
CASSPRGPGGTEAFF
>TRBJ1-2|TRBV7-2|NA|NA
TGTGCCAGCAGCCCTTACAGGGTAGGTGGCTACACCTTC
CASSPYRVGGYTF
>TRBJ1-2|TRBV7-9|NA|TRBD1
TGTGCCAGCAGCCCAACGACAGGGATCTATGGCTACACCTTC
CASSPTTGIYGYTF
>TRBJ2-3|TRBV7-9|NA|TRBD2
TGTGCCAGCAGCTCGGGAGGGGAGGTCACAGATACGCAGTATTTT
CASSSGGEVTDTQYF
>TRBJ1-1|TRBV21-1|NA|NA
TGTGCCAGCAGGAACCCGGGTGGGTGGGACACTGAAGCTTTCTTT
CASRNPGGWDTEAFF
>TRBJ1-2|TRBV28|NA|TRBD1
TGTGCCAGCAGTTCCCTGGACAGGGGGGTTACTAACTATGGCTACACCTTC
CASSSLDRGVTNYGYTF
>TRBJ2-7|TRBV6-5|NA|NA
TGTGCCAGCACCCGAGGGGGGGATTACGAGCAGTACTTC
CASTRGGDYEQYF
>TRBJ1-5|TRBV7-2|NA|NA
TGTGCCAGCAGCTTTGGGGACAGCAATCAGCCCCAGCATTTT
CASSFGDSNQPQHF
>TRBJ1-3|TRBV18|NA|TRBD1
TGTGCCAGCTCACCTGGACAGGCCGCTGGAAACACCATATATTTT
CASSPGQAAGNTIYF
>TRBJ1-5|TRBV30|few|NA
TGTGCCTGGAGTGTAGAAGGAAATCAGCCCCAGCATTTT
CAWSVEGNQPQHF
>TRBJ1-5|TRBV6-5|NA|NA
TGTGCCAGCAGTTACTCGTACGGCAATCAGCCCCAGCATTTT
CASSYSYGNQPQHF
>TRBJ1-4|TRBV5-1|NA|TRBD1
TGCGCCAGCAGCTCGCTTTTACGACAGGGAAAGAATGAAAAACTGTTTTTT
CASSSLLRQGKNEKLFF
>TRBJ1-1|TRBV7-2|few|NA
TGTGCCAGCAGCTTAGCAGCAGGGTACATGAACACTGAAGCTTTCTTT
CASSLAAGYMNTEAFF
>TRBJ2-7|TRBV6-1|few|NA
TGTGCCATCGCCCGGGACGCGACCTACGAGCAGTACTTC
CAIARDATYEQYF
>TRBJ1-1|TRBV19|once|NA
TGTGCCAGTAGTATCTTAAGACCCGGGGGGACGGGAATGAACACTGAAGCTTTCTTT
CASSILRPGGTGMNTEAFF
>TRBJ1-2|TRBV19|NA|TRBD1
TGTGCCAGTTCCGACAGGGGGCCCGGAGGGGATGGCTACACCTTC
CASSDRGPGGDGYTF
>TRBJ2-5|TRBV5-4|NA|NA
TGTGCCAGCAGCTTGGAAGAGACCCAGTACTTC
CASSLEETQYF
>TRBJ1-4|TRBV7-4|NA|NA
TGTGCCAGCAGCTTCGGGACAACCACGAACGAAAAACTGTTTTTT
CASSFGTTTNEKLFF
>TRBJ1-1|TRBV7-2|NA|NA
TGTGCCAGCAGCCGAGTAGGAGGGAGCCACCAAGCTTTCTTT
CASSRVGGSHQAFF
>TRBJ2-5|TRBV7-2|once|NA
TGTGCCAGCAGCTTACTTGGGGAGACCCAGTACTTC
CASSLLGETQYF
>TRBJ2-6|TRBV4-1|NA|TRBD1
TGCGCCAGCAGCCCCCGGGACAGGATTAGCTCTGGGGCCAACGTCCTGACTTTC
CASSPRDRISSGANVLTF